This TCR beta chain was identified during a study of regulatory and conventional T cells in RAG deficiency. Study-wide results and limits: Omenn patients showed >80% Treg-Tconv overlap and shorter CDR3 lengths. These Omenn syndrome Treg sorts may hold peripherally activated cells instead. Shannon entropy fell and Simpson indices rose in RAG-deficient patients. Treg unique TCR beta sequences were about 91-fold fewer in Omenn syndrome and CID/AS patients than controls.

Assay: immunoSEQ multiplex PCR; the TCRdb copy retains only in-frame clones and omits some. The data show tens of thousands of clones, about nine tenths seen once. Blood CD4+ CD25-high CD127-low regulatory T cells supplied the genomic DNA template. Concerning this clone: Its cognate antigen is unknown.

The sample was also linked to a second study, of regulatory T cells. That report adds: The PCR used 52 TRBV and 13 TRBJ primers.

Sequenced input: Tregs sorted from blood. The TCR originated in a human donor in good health.

The CDR3 here is CASGSDRLNTGELFF. The CDR3, as DNA: TGTGCTAGTGGGAGTGACAGACTAAACACCGGGGAGCTGTTTTTT. The gene calls are TRBV12-5 and TRBJ2-2, with D perhaps matching TRBD1 or TRBD2 (5 bases each). Germline V gene sequence: CDR1 LGHNT, CDR2 FRNRAP. CDR3 length: 15 amino acids. V lost 6 bases and J 2 bases, leaving 13 bases between the germline ends.